Given below is one T cell receptor (beta chain) in context. The germline V gene has CDR1 MNHEY and CDR2 SVGEGT. This CDR3 is built from 18 residues. Trimming at V came to 0 bases and at J to 3 bases, leaving 11 bases not matched to a gene. This sample's time point: longitudinal time-point 1 (baseline). This sample stems from a study of neurological immune-mediated disorders. TCRdb called the 5' RACE reads again in MiXCR, with one record for every CDR3 protein. The table records some 60,000 distinct CDR3 sequences, over 8.5% of them present only once. Material for sequencing was PBMCs. The clonotype comes from a male donor with HTLV-1-associated myelopathy (HAM/TSP). The chain links TRBV6-2 or TRBV6-3 to TRBJ1-5; TRBD1 aligns across 7 bases. The DNA for the CDR3 is TGTGCCAGCAGTTACTCGAAAGTTACAGGGGTCCTCAATCAGCCCCAGCATTTT. As protein: CASSYSKVTGVLNQPQHF.